This TCR beta chain appears in the sequencing data of a study of cytomegalovirus exposure and HLA in healthy donors. Broader study findings: In a later analysis, a missense DCLRE1C variant was linked to TCR beta V- and J-gene trimming.

Looked up from germline, CDR1 is MNHEY and CDR2 is SVGAGI. V shed 8 bases and J 5 bases; nucleotides not matched to a gene: 3. The CDR3 contains 13 residues. About this clone itself: The antigen remains undetermined.

60 Vbeta and 13 Jbeta primers were used in PCR. TCRdb's copy holds only in-frame clones and misses some; the assay was immunoSEQ multiplex PCR. In the table there are 140,000 to 150,000 clones, around 90% of which are singletons. This TCR derives from a woman aged 40-49 years in good health and CMV-seronegative. V gene TRBV6-5 combines with J gene TRBJ2-1; 10 bases match TRBD2. The sample consisted of PBMCs. The CDR3 loop is CASGLAGDNEQFF. The CDR3 DNA sequence: TGTGCCAGCGGCCTAGCGGGAGACAATGAGCAGTTCTTC.